This entry features one TCR beta chain sequence. Germline V CDR1 and CDR2: SGHVS, FNYEAQ. V shed 5 bases and J 3 bases; nucleotides not matched to a gene: 7. The CDR3 runs 16 residues. The data were taken from a study of OX40 agonist ivuxolimab in advanced cancers. In the study overall: Earlier anti-PD-1, anti-PD-L1 or anti-CTLA-4 therapy was permitted; 40% had received some. In three patients, partial responses were observed, one with hepatocellular carcinoma and two with cutaneous melanoma.

Method: immunoSEQ multiplex PCR; TCRdb's copy keeps in-frame clones and lacks some. Of about 33,000 clones in the sample, over 65% were seen once. The receptor was isolated from an adult with an advanced solid tumor such as melanoma, head and neck, liver or kidney cancer. This sequence joins TRBV7-6 and TRBJ1-5, with TRBD1 identical over 10 bases. The sequenced sample was CD4+ or CD8+ T cells sorted from blood, obtained in a trial of the OX40 agonist ivuxolimab. The DNA for the CDR3 is TGTGCCAGCAGCCCTCGGGACAGGGGAAACAATCAGCCCCAGCATTTT. Translated: CASSPRDRGNNQPQHF.